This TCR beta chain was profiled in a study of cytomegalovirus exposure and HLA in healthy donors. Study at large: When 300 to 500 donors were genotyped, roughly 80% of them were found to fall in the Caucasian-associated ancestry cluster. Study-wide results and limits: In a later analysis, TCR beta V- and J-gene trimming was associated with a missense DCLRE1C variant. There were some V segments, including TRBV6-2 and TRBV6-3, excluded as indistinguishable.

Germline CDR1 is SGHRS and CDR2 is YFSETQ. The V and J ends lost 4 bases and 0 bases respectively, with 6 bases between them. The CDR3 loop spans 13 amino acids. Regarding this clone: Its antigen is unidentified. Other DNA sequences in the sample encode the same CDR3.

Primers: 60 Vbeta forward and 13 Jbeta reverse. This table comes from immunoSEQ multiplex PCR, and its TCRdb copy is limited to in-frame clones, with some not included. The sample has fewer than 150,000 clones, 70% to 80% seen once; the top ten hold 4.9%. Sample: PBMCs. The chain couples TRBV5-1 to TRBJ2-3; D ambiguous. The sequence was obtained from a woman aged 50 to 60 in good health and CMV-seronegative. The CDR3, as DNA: TGCGCCAGCAGCCAGACAAGCACAGATACGCAGTATTTT. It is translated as CASSQTSTDTQYF.